This T cell receptor beta chain derives from a study of tumor-infiltrating lymphocytes in oesophageal squamous cell carcinoma. In TCRdb, the PCR reads were re-called with MiXCR into one record per CDR3 protein. Of 15,000 to 20,000 distinct CDR3 sequences listed, over 40% are singletons. This clonotype turned up a few times. The TCR originated in a female donor with esophageal squamous cell carcinoma. Sequenced sample: normal esophageal tissue next to the tumor.

CDR3 nucleotides: TGTGCCAGCAGTTTACGAGGACCGAACACTGAAGCTTTCTTT. Residues: CASSLRGPNTEAFF. The chain links TRBV28 to TRBJ1-1; D unclear. V dropped 2 bases and J dropped 1 base, with 8 bases sitting between them. CDR3 length: 14 residues. Germline values: CDR1 MDHEN, CDR2 SYDVKM. The whole variable domain, remainder taken from reference TRBV28 and TRBJ1-1, is DVKVTQSSRYLVKRTGEKVFLECVQDMDHENMFWYRQDPGLGLRLIYFSYDVKMKEKGDIPEGYSVSREKKERFSLILESASTNQTSMYLCASSLRGPNTEAFFGQGTRLTVV.